This T cell receptor (beta chain) was identified during a study of T-cell reconstitution after alpha-beta-depleted transplantation in children. Overall study results and limits: Some patients owed their high day-60 TCRbeta diversity to surviving recipient T cells and thymic progenitors. Reports say that about two months after transplant, the alpha-beta T cells came out of several hundred graft clones that had expanded.

This clonotype was counted many times. Its antigen is still unknown. The TCRbeta library incorporated unique molecular identifiers. TCRdb reanalysed the PCR reads using MiXCR and keeps one entry per CDR3 protein. The sample carries around 580,000 distinct CDR3 sequences, roughly 23% recorded once. Trimming stripped 1 base from V and 0 bases from J, with 9 bases between. CDR1 and CDR2 from the germline V gene are LGHDT and YNNKEL (reference sequence). The CDR3 consists of 15 residues. This clonotype originated in a boy younger than two who had a stem cell transplant for acute myeloid leukemia, so the T cells may come from the graft donor. This specimen consisted of PBMCs, mostly from graft donor cells, obtained 360 days after TCRalphabeta/CD19-depleted stem cell transplant. V and J are TRBV3-1 and TRBJ1-1, with D hard to call. In DNA, the CDR3 is TGTGCCAGCAGCCAAGCTGGTACCTTGAACACTGAAGCTTTCTTT. Translating gives CASSQAGTLNTEAFF. The variable domain in full, with the rest retrieved from reference TRBV3-1 and TRBJ1-1, is DTAVSQTPKYLVTQMGNDKSIKCEQNLGHDTMYWYKQDSKKFLKIMFSYNNKELIINETVPNRFSPKSPDKAHLNLHINSLELGDSAVYFCASSQAGTLNTEAFFGQGTRLTVV.